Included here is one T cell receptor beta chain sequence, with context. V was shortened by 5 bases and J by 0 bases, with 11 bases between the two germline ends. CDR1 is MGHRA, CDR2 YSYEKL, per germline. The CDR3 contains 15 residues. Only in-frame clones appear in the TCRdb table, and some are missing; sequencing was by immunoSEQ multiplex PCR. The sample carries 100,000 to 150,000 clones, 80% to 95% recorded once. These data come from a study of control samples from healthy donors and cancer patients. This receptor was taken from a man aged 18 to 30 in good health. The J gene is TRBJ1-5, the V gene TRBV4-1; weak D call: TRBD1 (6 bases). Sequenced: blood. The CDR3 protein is CASSDRPYSNQPQHF. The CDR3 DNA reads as TGCGCCAGCAGCGACAGGCCTTATAGCAATCAGCCCCAGCATTTT.